A single sample is the source of the 28 T cell receptor beta chains below, sequenced in a study of T-cell reconstitution after alpha-beta-depleted transplantation in children. Unique molecular identifiers tagged the TCRbeta library. TCRdb re-called the PCR reads with MiXCR, one entry per CDR3 protein. The sample contains some 530,000 distinct CDR3 sequences, around 13% of which appear only once. Sequencing used PBMCs from the stem cell graft donor, obtained from the stem cell graft. Receptor source: a human donor who donated a stem cell graft to a child with combined immunodeficiency.

For the CDR3, the DNA is TGTGCCAGCAGCTCGGGCGGCTCCCAATATGCCGAGCAGTTCTTC. Protein sequence: CASSSGGSQYAEQFF. V usage is TRBV14 and J usage is TRBJ2-1; the D is unclear. CDR3 size: 15 residues. Germline CDR1 reads SGHDN; CDR2 reads FVKESK. V was trimmed by 5 bases and J by 10 bases, leaving 21 bases between them.

This clonotype was seen ten or more times. V usage is TRBV12-3 or TRBV12-4 and J usage is TRBJ2-7, with 9 bases aligning to TRBD1. The CDR3 spans 14 residues. The J segment lost 8 bases and the V segment lost 6 bases, leaving 11 bases of the junction unmatched. The CDR3 reads CASSRDRAGTKQYF. The CDR3 region has the DNA TGTGCCAGCAGCAGGGACAGGGCCGGTACGAAGCAGTACTTC.

For this clonotype: The junction and the germline gene differ at one end; a read error may be behind it. The chain joins TRBV12-3 or TRBV12-4 to TRBJ1-4; D perhaps matches TRBD1 (6 bases). CDR3 length: 15 residues. This CDR3 reads CACSLRGVANEKLFF. The CDR3 DNA is TGTGCCTGCAGTCTTAGGGGGGTAGCTAATGAAAAACTGTTTTTT.

The chain uses TRBV7-8 and TRBJ2-3, with TRBD2 matching 9 bases. The V segment lost 2 bases and the J segment 12 bases; nucleotides outside the gene matches: 3. CDR1 is SGHVS, CDR2 FQNEAQ, per germline. This CDR3 has 12 residues. CDR3 nucleotide sequence: TGTGCCAGCAGCTTACGGCGGGGGGGCCAGTATTTT. Its protein product is CASSLRRGGQYF. The whole variable domain, remainder taken from reference TRBV7-8 and TRBJ2-3, is GAGVSQSPRYKVAKRGQDVALRCDPISGHVSLFWYQQALGQGPEFLTYFQNEAQLDKSGLPSDRFFAERPEGSVSTLKIQRTQQEDSAVYLCASSLRRGGQYFGPGTRLTVL.

The V gene is TRBV12-3 or TRBV12-4, the J gene TRBJ2-5, with D maybe TRBD2 (7 bases). Trimming cost V 2 bases and J 7 bases, with 11 bases left between them. The CDR3 consists of 13 residues. CDR3 sequence (DNA): TGTGCCAGCAGTTTACGGGGGGCTCGGACCCAGTACTTC. Residues: CASSLRGARTQYF.

The table lists this clonotype with many counts. The chain employs TRBV6-1 and TRBJ2-1; D might be TRBD2 (6 bases). Germline V gives CDR1 MNHNS, CDR2 SASEGT. The CDR3 has 10 amino acids. With 8 bases removed from V and 7 bases from J, the gap between germline ends came to 6 bases. CDR3 amino acids: CASGGNEQFF. The DNA for the CDR3 is TGTGCCAGCGGGGGGAATGAGCAGTTCTTC.

This clonotype showed up just a few times. The CDR3 sequence: CASSKEGTSNTGELFF. As DNA, the CDR3 is TGTGCCAGCAGTAAGGAGGGGACCTCGAACACCGGGGAGCTGTTTTTT. The chain is built from TRBV9 and TRBJ2-2; D might be TRBD2 (6 bases). With 5 bases removed from V and 0 bases from J, the gap between germline ends came to 14 bases. This CDR3 spans 16 amino acids. Germline V gene sequence: CDR1 SGDLS, CDR2 YYNGEE.

This clonotype was seen ten or more times. The chain recombines TRBV14 with TRBJ2-1; D gene unclear. Germline CDR1 is SGHDN and CDR2 is FVKESK. CDR3 length equals 15 residues. V gave up 4 bases and J gave up 4 bases, with 14 bases separating them. CDR3 residues: CASSRPGLGYNEQFF. The CDR3 coding sequence is TGTGCCAGCAGCCGTCCTGGTCTAGGATACAATGAGCAGTTCTTC. Supplemented by reference TRBV14 and TRBJ2-1, the full variable domain reads EAGVTQFPSHSVIEKGQTVTLRCDPISGHDNLYWYRRVMGKEIKFLLHFVKESKQDESGMPNNRFLAERTGGTYSTLKVQPAELEDSGVYFCASSRPGLGYNEQFFGPGTRLTVL.

This clonotype came up many times. The chain combines TRBV12-3 or TRBV12-4 with TRBJ2-7; TRBD2 matches 7 bases. The CDR3 covers 14 residues. The junction had 9 bases not matched to a gene; V was cut back by 5 bases and J by 5 bases. Written as DNA, the CDR3 is TGTGCCAGCAGTCAGGAGAGCGGGGTAAACGAGCAGTACTTC. Translating gives CASSQESGVNEQYF.

This clonotype was seen a few times. The chain is built from TRBV29-1 and TRBJ2-6; D not certain. Germline CDR1 SQVTM, CDR2 ANQGSEA. This CDR3 spans 15 amino acids. Trimming cost V 6 bases and J 0 bases, with 12 bases left between them. The CDR3: CSVQDGVSGANVLTF. CDR3 in DNA: TGCAGCGTCCAGGACGGAGTCTCTGGGGCCAACGTCCTGACTTTC. The complete variable domain, with remaining parts taken from reference TRBV29-1 and TRBJ2-6, reads SAVISQKPSRDICQRGTSLTIQCQVDSQVTMMFWYRQQPGQSLTLIATANQGSEATYESGFVIDKFPISRPNLTFSTLTVSNMSPEDSSIYLCSVQDGVSGANVLTFGAGSRLTVL.

This clonotype was seen more than once but under ten times. The gene calls are TRBV5-1 and TRBJ2-1; 9 bases are shared with TRBD2. The CDR3 has 17 amino acids. V was clipped by 0 bases and J by 0 bases; unmatched bases: 4. Per the germline V gene, CDR1 is SGHRS and CDR2 is YFSETQ. CDR3 nucleotide sequence: TGCGCCAGCAGCTTGGGGAGTAGCGGGAGCTCCTACAATGAGCAGTTCTTC. Protein product: CASSLGSSGSSYNEQFF. Based on the CDR3 plus reference TRBV5-1 and TRBJ2-1, the full variable domain is KAGVTQTPRYLIKTRGQQVTLSCSPISGHRSVSWYQQTPGQGLQFLFEYFSETQRNKGNFPGRFSGRQFSNSRSEMNVSTLELGDSALYLCASSLGSSGSSYNEQFFGPGTRLTVL.

This clonotype was found a few times. The genes are TRBV29-1 and TRBJ2-3, with D possibly being TRBD2 (6 bases). The CDR3 loop spans 11 amino acids. Trimming stripped 7 bases from V and 4 bases from J, with 9 bases between. CDR1 and CDR2 from the germline V gene are SQVTM and ANQGSEA. The CDR3 region has the DNA TGCAGCGCTGGAGGGGCAGATACGCAGTATTTT. This codes for CSAGGADTQYF.

The chain carries TRBV10-3 and TRBJ1-1; weak D call: TRBD1 (6 bases). The CDR3 covers 13 residues. Trimming removed 7 bases at V and 1 base at J, with 10 bases between. CDR1 is ENHRY, CDR2 SYGVKD, per germline. CDR3 sequence (DNA): TGTGCCATCACCATGGACAGGAACACTGAAGCTTTCTTT. Residues: CAITMDRNTEAFF.

The rearrangement joins TRBV29-1 to TRBJ2-2; possible D gene TRBD2, 6 bases. CDR1 SQVTM and CDR2 ANQGSEA come from the germline V gene. Trimming removed 4 bases at V and 2 bases at J, with 11 bases between. The CDR3 is made up of 14 amino acids. CDR3 sequence reads: CSVVEGRNTGELFF. Written as DNA, the CDR3 is TGCAGCGTTGTGGAGGGACGAAACACCGGGGAGCTGTTTTTT.

This chain connects TRBV20-1 to TRBJ2-1; D possibly corresponds to TRBD2 (5 bases). The CDR3 is 15 amino acids. V was clipped by 0 bases and J by 0 bases, with 9 bases between them. Germline assignment: CDR1 DFQATT and CDR2 SNEGSKA (reference sequence). CDR3 loop: CSARDSRASYNEQFF. The CDR3 DNA reads as TGCAGTGCTAGAGATTCGAGGGCCTCCTACAATGAGCAGTTCTTC.

V gene TRBV5-1 combines with J gene TRBJ2-5; tentatively, D is TRBD1 or TRBD2 (5 bases each). Looked up from germline, CDR1 is SGHRS and CDR2 is YFSETQ. The V and J ends lost 1 base and 5 bases respectively, with 15 bases between them. CDR3 length: 15 residues. CDR3 nucleotide sequence: TGCGCCAGCAGCTTGACCGGGGCTGGAAGCGAGACCCAGTACTTC. It yields the protein CASSLTGAGSETQYF. The entire variable domain, with the rest obtained from reference TRBV5-1 and TRBJ2-5, is as follows: KAGVTQTPRYLIKTRGQQVTLSCSPISGHRSVSWYQQTPGQGLQFLFEYFSETQRNKGNFPGRFSGRQFSNSRSEMNVSTLELGDSALYLCASSLTGAGSETQYFGPGTRLLVL.

This clonotype was detected only a few times. The chain couples TRBV9 to TRBJ2-3, with TRBD2 matching 8 bases. The CDR3 runs to 16 residues. The J segment lost 3 bases and the V segment lost 4 bases, leaving 10 bases of the junction unmatched. The germline gives CDR1 SGDLS, CDR2 YYNGEE. This CDR3 reads CASSPQGERGTDTQYF. For the CDR3, the DNA is TGTGCCAGCAGCCCCCAAGGAGAGCGGGGGACAGATACGCAGTATTTT.

This clonotype was recorded a few times. The CDR3 protein is CASSNDRGPLEKLFF. In nucleotides, the CDR3 is TGCGCCAGCAGCAACGACAGGGGCCCGCTTGAAAAACTGTTTTTT. The chain uses TRBV5-1 and TRBJ1-4; 8 nucleotides line up with TRBD1. CDR1 SGHRS and CDR2 YFSETQ come from the germline V gene. The length of the CDR3 is 15 residues. The V and J ends lost 4 bases and 7 bases, in that order; junction bases with no gene match: 9.

This clonotype was detected ten times or more. The V and J genes are TRBV4-3 and TRBJ2-5; a possible D gene is TRBD2 (6 bases). V was trimmed by 1 base and J by 3 bases, leaving 12 bases between them. The CDR3 runs to 15 residues. CDR1 and CDR2 (germline): LGHNA, YSLEER. CDR3 protein: CASSQGTGAKETQYF. CDR3 coding DNA: TGCGCCAGCAGCCAAGGAACGGGAGCAAAAGAGACCCAGTACTTC.

The rearrangement links TRBV4-3 to TRBJ2-1; TRBD2 matches at 12 bases. V gave up 4 bases and J gave up 0 bases; unmatched junction bases: 7. CDR1 and CDR2 from the germline V gene are LGHNA and YSLEER. The CDR3 extends over 18 amino acids. In DNA form, the CDR3 reads TGCGCCAGCAGCCCTAGCGGGGGGGCCCCCAGCTCCTACAATGAGCAGTTCTTC. Protein sequence: CASSPSGGAPSSYNEQFF.

This clonotype was seen ten or more times. The chain employs TRBV27 and TRBJ1-6, with TRBD1 as a possible D gene (5 bases). The V end lost 2 bases, the J end lost 0 bases, and 5 bases lay between the germline ends. Germline CDR1 and CDR2: MNHEY and SMNVEV (reference sequence). The CDR3 totals 15 residues. The CDR3 here is CASSLGHSYNSPLHF. The CDR3 DNA follows: TGTGCCAGCAGTTTAGGACACTCCTATAATTCACCCCTCCACTTT.

The gene calls are TRBV19 and TRBJ1-5, with 7 bases that match TRBD1. This CDR3 is 15 amino acids long. Germline CDR1 LNHDA, CDR2 SQIVND (reference sequence). V lost 9 bases, J lost 2 bases, and 10 bases stayed unmatched. CDR3 region: CASRQGGLGNQPQHF. In DNA, the CDR3 is TGTGCCAGCAGGCAGGGGGGTCTCGGCAATCAGCCCCAGCATTTT.

V gene TRBV29-1 combines with J gene TRBJ2-2, with 8 positions matching TRBD2. V shed 4 bases and J 7 bases; nucleotides not matched to a gene: 8. This CDR3 contains 14 residues. Germline lookup yields CDR1 SQVTM and CDR2 ANQGSEA. The CDR3 nucleotides are TGCAGCGTTGGTTCGGGAGGGTGGAACGGGGAGCTGTTTTTT. It encodes CSVGSGGWNGELFF.

This clonotype has a handful of counts. The V call is TRBV5-1, the J call TRBJ2-3; 8 positions match TRBD2. The CDR3 runs to 15 residues. The germline CDR1 and CDR2 sequences are SGHRS and YFSETQ. J lost 3 bases, V lost 1 base, and 4 bases had no gene match. CDR3 coding DNA: TGCGCCAGCAGCTTGATCGGGAGGGCGACAGATACGCAGTATTTT. It translates to CASSLIGRATDTQYF.

This clonotype was counted at least ten times. CDR3 nucleotide sequence: TGTGCCAGCAGCTTAGTGAGGGGTTACCAAGAGACCCAGTACTTC. Encoded protein: CASSLVRGYQETQYF. V usage is TRBV5-5 and J usage is TRBJ2-5; D may match TRBD1 or TRBD2 (5 bases each). Germline lookup yields CDR1 SGHKS and CDR2 YYEKEE (reference sequence). The V and J ends lost 2 bases and 0 bases respectively, with 11 bases between them. The CDR3 runs 15 residues.

The sample holds a few counts of this clonotype. The chain combines TRBV12-3 or TRBV12-4 with TRBJ1-1; D gene unclear. V was clipped by 0 bases and J by 6 bases, with 8 bases between them. This CDR3 region has 13 residues. In DNA, the CDR3 is TGTGCCAGCAGTTTAGCGGTCAGTGCTGAAGCTTTCTTT. As protein: CASSLAVSAEAFF.

This clonotype appeared a few times. CDR3 residues: CAYLPGQVFPSYNSPLHF. CDR3 DNA sequence: TGTGCCTACCTTCCGGGACAAGTCTTTCCCTCCTATAATTCACCCCTCCACTTT. The rearrangement uses TRBV30 and TRBJ1-6; D possibly corresponds to TRBD1 (6 bases). This CDR3 region has 18 residues. Trimming removed 7 bases from V and 0 bases from J, with 22 bases in between. Per germline, CDR1 GTSNPN and CDR2 SVGIG (reference sequence). Drawing the rest from reference TRBV30 and TRBJ1-6, the complete variable domain is SQTIHQWPATLVQPVGSPLSLECTVEGTSNPNLYWYRQAAGRGLQLLFYSVGIGQISSEVPQNLSASRPQDRQFILSSKKLLLSDSGFYLCAYLPGQVFPSYNSPLHFGNGTRLTVT.

The CDR3: CSALTETKDQPQHF. CDR3 DNA sequence: TGCAGTGCTCTGACCGAGACGAAAGATCAGCCCCAGCATTTT. V usage is TRBV20-1 and J usage is TRBJ1-5; D is ambiguous. CDR1 is DFQATT and CDR2 is SNEGSKA in the germline V gene (reference sequence). CDR3 length: 14 residues. Trimming removed 5 bases from V and 5 bases from J, with 16 bases in between.